This TCR beta chain was documented in a study of cytomegalovirus exposure and HLA in healthy donors. Study-wide findings and caveats: TCR beta chains numbering more than 150 were designated cytomegalovirus-associated.

A note on this clone: Its antigen is unknown.

CDR1 and CDR2 from the germline V gene are SGHTA and FQGTGA. V was clipped by 2 bases and J by 4 bases, with 11 bases between them. The CDR3 contains 15 residues. Both 60 Vbeta primers and 13 Jbeta primers went into the PCR. Assay: immunoSEQ multiplex PCR; the TCRdb copy retains only in-frame clones and omits some. The table has more than 130,000 clones, about 80% seen once. The gene calls are TRBV7-3 and TRBJ2-2; D is perhaps TRBD2 (5 bases). The sample consisted of PBMCs. This receptor was identified in a middle-aged man in good health and CMV-seropositive. The CDR3 loop is CASSLRGQATGELFF. DNA of the CDR3: TGTGCCAGCAGCTTACGAGGGCAGGCCACCGGGGAGCTGTTTTTT. Variable domain in full (rest from reference TRBV7-3 and TRBJ2-2): GAGVSQTPSNKVTEKGKYVELRCDPISGHTALYWYRQSLGQGPEFLIYFQGTGAADDSGLPNDRFFAVRPEGSVSTLKIQRTERGDSAVYLCASSLRGQATGELFFGEGSRLTVL.